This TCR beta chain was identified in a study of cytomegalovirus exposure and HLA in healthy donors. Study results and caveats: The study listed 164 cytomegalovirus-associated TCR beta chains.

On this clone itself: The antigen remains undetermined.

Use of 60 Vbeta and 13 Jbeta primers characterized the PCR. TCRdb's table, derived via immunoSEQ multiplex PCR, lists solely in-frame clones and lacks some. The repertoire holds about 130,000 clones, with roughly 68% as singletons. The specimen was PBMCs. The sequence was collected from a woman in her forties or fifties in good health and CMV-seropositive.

Here the CDR3 DNA reads TGTGCCAGCAGTTTCCAGAACAGGCATAACACCGGGGAGCTGTTTTTT. Protein: CASSFQNRHNTGELFF. The V call is TRBV27, the J call TRBJ2-2, with D perhaps matching TRBD1 (5 bases). This CDR3 has 16 amino acids. V was shortened by 3 bases and J by 2 bases, with 13 bases between the two germline ends. The V gene's germline CDR1 is MNHEY and CDR2 SMNVEV (reference sequence).